Described below is a single TCR beta chain sequence and its context. The antigen remains unidentified. TCRdb ran MiXCR on the 5' RACE reads and lists one entry per CDR3 protein. The sample contains more than 300,000 distinct CDR3 sequences, around 10% of which appear only once. This sample was taken from a study of T cells after yellow fever vaccination. Whole-study context: The SMART-Seq v4 Ultra Low Input method served to prepare the low-cell-number fractions. Notes on the study in general: In post-booster samples, most primary-vaccination clones reappeared (roughly 96% CD4, around 87% CD8). The presence of abundant clonotypes contaminating from the bulk population was possible in FACS-sorted repertoires.

The CDR3 sequence is 17 residues long. The trim removed 3 bases at V and 5 bases at J, leaving 14 bases unmatched. The sample here was CD4+ T cells sorted from PBMCs, taken 45 days after the yellow fever booster vaccination. The TCR was taken from a man between 18 and 35 years old who received the YFV17D yellow fever vaccine. The rearrangement links TRBV12-3 or TRBV12-4 to TRBJ2-3, with 7 bases aligning to TRBD2. CDR3 sequence reads: CASSFILADLQRDTQYF. CDR3 bases: TGTGCCAGCAGTTTCATCCTAGCGGACCTCCAACGAGATACGCAGTATTTT.